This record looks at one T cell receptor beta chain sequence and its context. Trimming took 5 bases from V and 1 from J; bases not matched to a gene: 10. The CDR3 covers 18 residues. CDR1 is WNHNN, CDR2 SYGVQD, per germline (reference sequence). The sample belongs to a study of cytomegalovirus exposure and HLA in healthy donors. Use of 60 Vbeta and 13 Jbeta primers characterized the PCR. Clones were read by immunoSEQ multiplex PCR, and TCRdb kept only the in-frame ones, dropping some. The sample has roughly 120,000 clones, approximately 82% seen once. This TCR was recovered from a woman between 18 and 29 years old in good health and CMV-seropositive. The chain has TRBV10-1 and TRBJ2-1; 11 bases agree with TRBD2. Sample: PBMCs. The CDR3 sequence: CASSPISGGASSYNEQFF. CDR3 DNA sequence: TGCGCCAGCAGTCCCATTAGCGGGGGGGCCTCGTCCTACAATGAGCAGTTCTTC.